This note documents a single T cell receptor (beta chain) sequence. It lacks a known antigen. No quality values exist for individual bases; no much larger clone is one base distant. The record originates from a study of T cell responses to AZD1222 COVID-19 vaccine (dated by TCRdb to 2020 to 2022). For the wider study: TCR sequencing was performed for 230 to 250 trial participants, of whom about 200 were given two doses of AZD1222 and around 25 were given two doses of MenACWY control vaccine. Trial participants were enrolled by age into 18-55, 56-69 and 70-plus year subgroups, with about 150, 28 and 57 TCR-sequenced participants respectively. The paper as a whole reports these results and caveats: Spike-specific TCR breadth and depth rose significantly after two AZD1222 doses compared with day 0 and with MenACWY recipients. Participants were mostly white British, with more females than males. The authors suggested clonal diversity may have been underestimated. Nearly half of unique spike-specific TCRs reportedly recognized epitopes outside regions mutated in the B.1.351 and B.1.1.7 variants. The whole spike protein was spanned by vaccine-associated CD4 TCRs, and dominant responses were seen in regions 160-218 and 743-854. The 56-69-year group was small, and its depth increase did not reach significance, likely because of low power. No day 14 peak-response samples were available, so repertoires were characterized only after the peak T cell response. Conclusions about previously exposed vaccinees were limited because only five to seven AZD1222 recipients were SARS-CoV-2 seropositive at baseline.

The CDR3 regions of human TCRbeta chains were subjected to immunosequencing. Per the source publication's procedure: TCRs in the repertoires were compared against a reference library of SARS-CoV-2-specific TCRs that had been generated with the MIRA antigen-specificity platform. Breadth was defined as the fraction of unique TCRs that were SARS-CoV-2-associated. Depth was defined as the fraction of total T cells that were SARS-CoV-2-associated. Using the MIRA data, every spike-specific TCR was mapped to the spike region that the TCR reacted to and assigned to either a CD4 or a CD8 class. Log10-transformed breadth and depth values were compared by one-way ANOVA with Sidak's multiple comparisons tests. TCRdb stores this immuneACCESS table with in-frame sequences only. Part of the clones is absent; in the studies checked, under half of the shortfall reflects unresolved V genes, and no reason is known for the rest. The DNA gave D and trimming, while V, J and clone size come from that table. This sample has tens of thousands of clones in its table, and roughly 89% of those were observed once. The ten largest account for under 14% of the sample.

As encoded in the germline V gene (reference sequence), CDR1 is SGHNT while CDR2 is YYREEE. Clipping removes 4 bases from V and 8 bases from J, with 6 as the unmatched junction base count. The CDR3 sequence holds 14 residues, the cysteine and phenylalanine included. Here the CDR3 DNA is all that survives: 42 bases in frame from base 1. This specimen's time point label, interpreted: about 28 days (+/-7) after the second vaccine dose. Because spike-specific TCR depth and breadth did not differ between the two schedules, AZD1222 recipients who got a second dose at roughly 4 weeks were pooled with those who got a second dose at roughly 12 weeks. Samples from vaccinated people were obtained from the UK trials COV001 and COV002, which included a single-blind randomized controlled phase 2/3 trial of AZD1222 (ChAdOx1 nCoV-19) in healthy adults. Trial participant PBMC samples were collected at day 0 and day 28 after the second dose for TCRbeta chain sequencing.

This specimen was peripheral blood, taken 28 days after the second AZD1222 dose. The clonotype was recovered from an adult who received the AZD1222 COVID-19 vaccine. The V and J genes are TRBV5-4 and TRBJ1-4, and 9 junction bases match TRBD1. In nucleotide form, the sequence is TGTGCCAGCAGCCCCGACAGGGGGGGCGAAAAACTGTTTTTT. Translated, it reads CASSPDRGGEKLFF. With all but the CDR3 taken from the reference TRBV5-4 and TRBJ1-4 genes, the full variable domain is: ETGVTQSPTHLIKTRGQQVTLRCSSQSGHNTVSWYQQALGQGPQFIFQYYREEENGRGNFPPRFSGLQFPNYSSELNVNALELDDSALYLCASSPDRGGEKLFFGSGTQLSVL.